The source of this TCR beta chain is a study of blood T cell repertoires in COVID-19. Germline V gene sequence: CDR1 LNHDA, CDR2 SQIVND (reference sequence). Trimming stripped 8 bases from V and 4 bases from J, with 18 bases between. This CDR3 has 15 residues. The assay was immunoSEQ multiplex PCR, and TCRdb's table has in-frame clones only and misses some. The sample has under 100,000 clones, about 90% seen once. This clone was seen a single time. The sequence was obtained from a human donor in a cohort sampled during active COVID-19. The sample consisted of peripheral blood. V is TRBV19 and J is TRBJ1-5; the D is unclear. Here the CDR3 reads CASHDYQDWNQPQHF. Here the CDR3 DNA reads TGTGCCAGTCACGACTACCAGGATTGGAATCAGCCCCAGCATTTT. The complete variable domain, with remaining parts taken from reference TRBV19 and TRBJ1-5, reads DGGITQSPKYLFRKEGQNVTLSCEQNLNHDAMYWYRQDPGQGLRLIYYSQIVNDFQKGDIAEGYSVSREKKESFPLTVTSAQKNPTAFYLCASHDYQDWNQPQHFGDGTRLSIL.